The 25 T cell receptor beta chains below come from one sample, sequenced in a study of OX40 agonist ivuxolimab in advanced cancers. Here immunoSEQ multiplex PCR was the method, and the copy in TCRdb shows in-frame clones only, minus some. The sample has about 91,000 clones; about 85% are singletons. The sample here was CD4+ or CD8+ T cells sorted from blood, taken in a trial of the OX40 agonist ivuxolimab. The receptors originated from an adult with an advanced solid tumor such as melanoma, head and neck, liver or kidney cancer.

V and J are TRBV25-1 and TRBJ2-1; D perhaps matches TRBD2 (6 bases). From germline, CDR1 is MGHDK and CDR2 SYGVNS. The CDR3 runs to 13 residues. Deletions cut 2 bases from V and 10 bases from J, with 12 bases between. CDR3 nucleotides: TGTGCCAGCAGTGAAGTGCGGGGCCAAGAGCAGTTCTTC. Its protein is CASSEVRGQEQFF.

The chain employs TRBV7-9 and TRBJ1-1; D call uncertain. Germline CDR1 is SEHNR and CDR2 is FQNEAQ (reference sequence). The CDR3 loop spans 14 amino acids. The germline V and J ends were trimmed by 1 base and 7 bases, with 13 bases remaining between them. The CDR3 bases are TGTGCCAGCAGCTTAGTACCGGCCGAGAATGAAGCTTTCTTT. This gives the protein CASSLVPAENEAFF.

This CDR3 reads CASSPGGGQNTEAFF. The DNA for the CDR3 is TGTGCCAGCTCACCAGGAGGGGGCCAGAACACTGAAGCTTTCTTT. This chain links TRBV18 with TRBJ1-1; 7 bases agree with TRBD1. The V segment lost 2 bases and the J segment 1 base; nucleotides outside the gene matches: 4. CDR3 length equals 15 residues. Germline V gene data show CDR1 as KGHSH and CDR2 as LQKENI.

V gene TRBV10-3 combines with J gene TRBJ2-7; D is possibly TRBD1 (6 bases). V was cut by 2 bases and J by 4 bases, with 15 bases left in between. The CDR3 has 15 residues. Germline V gene sequence: CDR1 ENHRY, CDR2 SYGVKD. CDR3 sequence reads: CAISEKGLGGYEQYV. In nucleotides, the CDR3 is TGTGCCATCAGTGAGAAAGGGTTAGGGGGTTACGAGCAGTACGTC.

The chain recombines TRBV7-2 with TRBJ1-1; the D is unclear. CDR3 length: 13 amino acids. Germline V gene sequence: CDR1 SGHTA, CDR2 FQGNSA. Trimming pared 0 bases from V and 8 bases from J, leaving 10 bases between. The CDR3 DNA reads TGTGCCAGCAGCTTAGCCTTAGCCGTGGAAGCTTTCTTT. The encoded protein is CASSLALAVEAFF.

The table lists this clone with a count of one. The chain recombines TRBV5-1 with TRBJ2-5; D is ambiguous. In germline, CDR1 is SGHRS, CDR2 YFSETQ. V was trimmed by 4 bases and J by 1 base, leaving 14 bases between them. The CDR3 has 15 amino acids. This chain's CDR3 is CASSPTPGSQETQYF. The CDR3 nucleotides are TGCGCCAGCAGCCCAACTCCGGGCAGCCAAGAGACCCAGTACTTC.

The gene calls are TRBV28 and TRBJ2-3; a weak D match, TRBD2 (5 bases). V dropped 2 bases and J dropped 1 base, with 7 bases sitting between them. From germline, CDR1 is MDHEN and CDR2 SYDVKM. The CDR3 is 14 amino acids. In nucleotides, the CDR3 is TGTGCCAGCAGTTTAGGGCGGGGCACAGATACGCAGTATTTT. Its translation is CASSLGRGTDTQYF.

V and J are TRBV10-3 and TRBJ2-3; D may correspond to TRBD1 or TRBD2 (6 bases each). Germline-derived CDR1 and CDR2 are ENHRY and SYGVKD. The CDR3 covers 14 residues. Deletions cut 6 bases from V and 5 bases from J, with 15 bases between. Written as DNA, the CDR3 is TGTGCCATCAGAGGGGGGCTCGAGGGAGATACGCAGTATTTT. The encoded protein is CAIRGGLEGDTQYF.

The rearrangement joins TRBV7-3 to TRBJ2-3; TRBD1 aligns across 10 bases. Germline CDR1 reads SGHTA; CDR2 reads FQGTGA. The V gene end was trimmed by 5 bases and the J gene end by 4 bases; junction bases not matched to a gene: 3. The CDR3 has 14 residues. The CDR3 DNA is TGTGCCAGCAGCCTGACAGGGGGCGCAGATACGCAGTATTTT. Its translation is CASSLTGGADTQYF.

This chain uses TRBV5-6 with TRBJ1-2; 10 bases match TRBD1. Trimming cost V 3 bases and J 3 bases; bases outside gene matches: 8. The CDR3 is made up of 16 amino acids. The germline V gene encodes CDR1 SGHDT and CDR2 YYEEEE. The CDR3 DNA reads as TGTGCCAGCAGCTCGACAGGGGGCGCTTCCTACTATGGCTACACCTTC. Its translation is CASSSTGGASYYGYTF.

This chain connects TRBV5-4 to TRBJ2-2; D is perhaps TRBD2 (5 bases). The CDR3 length is 15 residues. The V end was cut by 1 base, the J end by 2 bases, with 9 bases between. CDR1 SGHNT and CDR2 YYREEE come from the germline V gene (reference sequence). The CDR3: CASSLMTINTGELFF. In DNA, the CDR3 is TGTGCCAGCAGCTTGATGACTATTAACACCGGGGAGCTGTTTTTT.

This clone was seen only a few times. V is TRBV7-8 and J is TRBJ2-4, with D perhaps matching TRBD1 or TRBD2 (5 bases each). Trimming pared 3 bases from V and 2 bases from J, leaving 17 bases between. The CDR3 spans 17 residues. Germline values: CDR1 SGHVS, CDR2 FQNEAQ. The CDR3 coding sequence is TGTGCCAGCAGCTTGGGACCGCCCGGCGGGTCCAAAAACATTCAGTACTTC. Encoded protein: CASSLGPPGGSKNIQYF.

This chain connects TRBV28 to TRBJ2-4; D gene uncertain. The germline V gene encodes CDR1 MDHEN and CDR2 SYDVKM. The V end lost 6 bases, the J end lost 0 bases, and 15 bases lay between the germline ends. The CDR3 is 16 residues long. DNA of the CDR3: TGTGCCAGCAGCCGGGCCCCCGCTCTAGCCAAAAACATTCAGTACTTC. As protein: CASSRAPALAKNIQYF. Looking up the rest from reference TRBV28 and TRBJ2-4 gives the full variable domain: DVKVTQSSRYLVKRTGEKVFLECVQDMDHENMFWYRQDPGLGLRLIYFSYDVKMKEKGDIPEGYSVSREKKERFSLILESASTNQTSMYLCASSRAPALAKNIQYFGAGTRLSVL.

This clone was counted once. V is TRBV10-3 and J is TRBJ1-2, with 10 bases lining up with TRBD1. Losses at the gene ends were 6 bases for V and 4 bases for J; bases not matched to a gene: 5. The CDR3 loop spans 14 amino acids. Germline V gives CDR1 ENHRY, CDR2 SYGVKD. Written as DNA, the CDR3 is TGTGCCATCAGGCGGGACAGGGGATCCTATGGCTACACCTTC. It encodes CAIRRDRGSYGYTF.

This chain connects TRBV7-9 to TRBJ2-5; a possible D gene is TRBD2 (6 bases). The length of the CDR3 is 14 residues. Germline V gives CDR1 SEHNR, CDR2 FQNEAQ (reference sequence). Trimming left V 5 bases short and J 5 bases short, with 15 bases between. The CDR3 sequence: CASSVRLDGETQYF. Here the CDR3 DNA reads TGTGCCAGCAGCGTTAGACTAGATGGTGAGACCCAGTACTTC.

The V gene is TRBV30, the J gene TRBJ2-2; the match to TRBD1 covers 9 bases. In germline, CDR1 is GTSNPN, CDR2 SVGIG (reference sequence). V trimming: 6 bases; J trimming: 3 bases; junction bases outside the gene matches: 5. This CDR3 is 14 amino acids long. CDR3 DNA: TGTGCCTGCACCGGGACAGGGTACACCGGGGAGCTGTTTTTT. Protein product: CACTGTGYTGELFF.

This sequence joins TRBV27 and TRBJ2-5; 11 bases are a match to TRBD2. CDR1 MNHEY and CDR2 SMNVEV come from the germline V gene (reference sequence). The junction had 15 bases not matched to a gene; V was cut back by 5 bases and J by 7 bases. This CDR3 spans 17 amino acids. This CDR3 reads CASSPASGGTARVTQYF. CDR3 bases: TGTGCCAGCAGTCCGGCTAGCGGGGGGACCGCCAGGGTGACCCAGTACTTC.

The gene calls are TRBV10-3 and TRBJ1-5; 7 bases are shared with TRBD1. The germline CDR1 and CDR2 sequences are ENHRY and SYGVKD. The CDR3 consists of 15 residues. The ends lost 6 bases at V and 1 base at J; junction bases unmatched: 6. In DNA form, the CDR3 reads TGTGCCATCAGCTATACAGGGGAAAGCAATCAGCCCCAGCATTTT. It codes for CAISYTGESNQPQHF.

This clone was found once. The chain recombines TRBV5-1 with TRBJ2-5; the D is unclear. The CDR3 has 14 residues. Germline V gene lookup returns CDR1 SGHRS and CDR2 YFSETQ. The V and J ends lost 4 bases and 2 bases respectively, with 12 bases between them. CDR3: CASSPGRSQETQYF. The CDR3 nucleotides are TGCGCCAGCAGCCCCGGTCGAAGTCAAGAGACCCAGTACTTC.

This clone occurred once. V and J are TRBV6-1 and TRBJ2-2; TRBD1 is a possible D gene (5 bases). Germline loops: CDR1 MNHNS, CDR2 SASEGT. Trimming removed 7 bases at V and 0 bases at J, with 9 bases between. This CDR3 region has 14 residues. CDR3 sequence: CASKQGPNTGELFF. CDR3 sequence (DNA): TGTGCCAGCAAGCAGGGCCCGAACACCGGGGAGCTGTTTTTT.

The rearrangement joins TRBV28 to TRBJ1-1, with D uncertain. Germline V gives CDR1 MDHEN, CDR2 SYDVKM. This CDR3 is 15 amino acids long. V was clipped by 7 bases and J by 3 bases, with 18 bases between them. DNA of the CDR3: TGTGCCAGCAACCCCGGGAGGGTTGGTGACACTGAAGCTTTCTTT. It codes for CASNPGRVGDTEAFF.

Here the CDR3 reads CASSLVETQYF. DNA for the CDR3: TGTGCCAGCAGCTTAGTAGAGACCCAGTACTTC. The rearrangement joins TRBV11-2 to TRBJ2-5; no definite D call. With 1 base removed from V and 4 bases from J, the gap between germline ends came to 1 base. Per the germline V gene, CDR1 is SGHAT and CDR2 is FQNNGV. This CDR3 is 11 amino acids long.

In this sample, this clone turned up once. The chain recombines TRBV28 with TRBJ2-3; 7 nucleotides agree with TRBD1. This CDR3 contains 16 residues. Germline CDR1 MDHEN, CDR2 SYDVKM. J was trimmed by 3 bases and V by 6 bases; bases with no gene match: 12. The CDR3 nucleotides read TGTGCCAGCAGCCGCGGACAGGAAAGGTTAACAGATACGCAGTATTTT. This translates into CASSRGQERLTDTQYF.

This chain joins TRBV5-1 and TRBJ2-1; D is unclear. V dropped 7 bases and J dropped 10 bases, with 15 bases sitting between them. Per the germline V gene, CDR1 is SGHRS and CDR2 is YFSETQ. The CDR3 contains 12 residues. The CDR3 coding sequence is TGCGCCAGCTCAGACCTCCTCGGGGAGCAGTTCTTC. Its protein is CASSDLLGEQFF.

The rearrangement uses TRBV19 and TRBJ2-1; 10 positions match TRBD1. Germline values: CDR1 LNHDA, CDR2 SQIVND (reference sequence). The CDR3 loop spans 14 amino acids. The V gene end was trimmed by 4 bases and the J gene end by 7 bases; junction bases not matched to a gene: 4. Here the CDR3 reads CASSTTGGINEQFF. CDR3 in DNA: TGTGCCAGTAGTACGACAGGGGGCATAAATGAGCAGTTCTTC.